The 25 T cell receptor beta chains below all came from one sample that was sequenced in a study of blood T cells in healthy people across ages. The use of a sample-barcoded 5' primer and a J-beta primer mix characterized a second PCR of about 7 to 12 cycles. TCRdb processed the 5' RACE reads anew with MiXCR; each CDR3 protein has one entry. Here the sample spans about 1,500,000 distinct CDR3 sequences, 28% being singletons. Material for sequencing was blood. These receptors were taken from a woman aged 25 to 39 in good health.

This clonotype has ten or more counts. Compared with germline, one end of the junction differs, possibly owing to a read error. The rearrangement uses TRBV7-9 and TRBJ2-7; 8 positions match TRBD1. Germline assignment: CDR1 SEHNR and CDR2 FQNEAQ (reference sequence). The CDR3 contains 14 residues. The CDR3 DNA is TGCGCCAGCAGCTTGGTGGGACAGGCCTACGAGCAGTACTTC. As protein: CASSLVGQAYEQYF.

This clonotype was found a few times. The chain links TRBV29-1 to TRBJ1-2; D gene uncertain. Trimming left V 4 bases short and J 5 bases short, with 20 bases between. The V gene's germline CDR1 is SQVTM and CDR2 ANQGSEA. This CDR3 spans 15 amino acids. As DNA, the CDR3 is TGCAGCGTTGCTCTCGGTGACGGTCTCTCTTATGGCTACACCTTC. Protein sequence: CSVALGDGLSYGYTF.

Note on this clonotype: A much larger clone lies one base from this, so it may be a read error. The chain joins TRBV6-6 to TRBJ1-2; 7 positions agree with TRBD1. The CDR3 totals 14 residues. Looked up from germline, CDR1 is MNHNY and CDR2 is SVGAGI (reference sequence). The CDR3 spells CAGSYSTGYSGYTF. DNA for the CDR3: TGTGCCGGCAGTTACTCGACAGGGTATAGTGGCTACACCTTC.

This chain joins TRBV12-3 or TRBV12-4 and TRBJ2-1, with unresolved D. There are 13 residues in the CDR3. V was trimmed by 3 bases and J by 9 bases, leaving 12 bases between them. This CDR3 is CASSFQVKGEQFF. CDR3 bases: TGTGCCAGCAGTTTTCAGGTTAAGGGTGAGCAGTTCTTC.

This clonotype was seen a handful of times. V and J are TRBV3-1 and TRBJ2-5, with no clear D. Looked up from germline, CDR1 is LGHDT and CDR2 is YNNKEL (reference sequence). With 3 bases removed from V and 1 base from J, the gap between germline ends came to 12 bases. This CDR3 comprises 15 residues. The CDR3 loop reads CASSHRERSQETQYF. The CDR3 DNA is TGTGCCAGCAGCCACCGCGAGCGAAGCCAAGAGACCCAGTACTTC.

CDR3 coding DNA: TGCGCCAGCAGCGTCGGAGGACTAGCGGGGGATACGCAGTATTTT. Its protein product is CASSVGGLAGDTQYF. The chain carries TRBV5-1 and TRBJ2-3, with 12 nucleotides matching TRBD2. The CDR3 loop spans 15 amino acids. The J segment lost 6 bases and the V segment lost 4 bases, leaving 6 bases of the junction unmatched. Germline CDR1 reads SGHRS; CDR2 reads YFSETQ.

This chain links TRBV4-1 with TRBJ2-1; D gene ambiguous. CDR1 and CDR2 (germline): MGHRA, YSYEKL. Trimming took 4 bases from V and 5 from J, leaving 18 bases between them. This CDR3 region has 16 residues. CDR3 sequence: CASSPRGERPNNEQFF. CDR3 bases: TGCGCCAGCAGCCCCCGTGGTGAACGGCCAAACAATGAGCAGTTCTTC.

The sample holds a few counts of this clonotype. The DNA of the CDR3 is TGTGCCAGCAGTTCCGTGGAAACTAATTACAATGAGCAGTTCTTC. Translating gives CASSSVETNYNEQFF. The chain couples TRBV28 to TRBJ2-1; D unclear. The CDR3 runs 15 residues. The germline gives CDR1 MDHEN, CDR2 SYDVKM. V gave up 4 bases and J gave up 4 bases, with 14 bases separating them.

Note on this clonotype: This may come from a read error, since a much larger clone is one base off. The chain links TRBV6-4 to TRBJ2-1, with 7 bases identical to TRBD2. CDR1 is MRHNA and CDR2 is SNTAGT in the germline V gene. The CDR3 spans 15 residues. Germline trimming cut 2 bases from V and 5 bases from J; bases unmatched to any gene: 6. As DNA, the CDR3 is TGTGCCAGCAGTGACGGAGTGGGGGGGAACAATGAGCAGTTCTTC. Residues: CASSDGVGGNNEQFF.

The chain links TRBV6-2 or TRBV6-3 to TRBJ2-4, with TRBD2 identical over 8 bases. The end of the DNA aligns better with TRBJ2-7, so the J call may be wrong. The CDR3 length is 16 residues. From germline, CDR1 is MNHEY and CDR2 SVGEGT. CDR3 nucleotide sequence: TGTGCCAGCAGTTACGTCGGGGGGGCCGTTCCCTACGAGCAGTACTTC. This codes for CASSYVGGAVPYEQYF.

As to this clonotype: Since a much larger clone is just one base distant, this may be a read error. The chain is built from TRBV29-1 and TRBJ2-1; D gene unclear. CDR1 and CDR2 (germline): SQVTM, ANQGSEA. The CDR3 has 13 amino acids. V lost 3 bases and J lost 6, with 12 bases in between. CDR3 sequence: CSVDGFGPNEQFF. Here the CDR3 DNA reads TGCAGCGTTGACGGGTTCGGGCCCAATGAGCAGTTCTTC.

The rearrangement joins TRBV5-5 to TRBJ2-3; D might be TRBD2 (6 bases). V lost 4 bases to trimming and J lost 1 base, with 16 bases between them. The CDR3 extends over 16 amino acids. From germline, CDR1 is SGHKS and CDR2 YYEKEE (reference sequence). The CDR3 sequence: CASSQRAASGTDTQYF. The CDR3 DNA reads as TGTGCCAGCAGCCAGCGGGCGGCGTCCGGCACAGATACGCAGTATTTT.

This clonotype appeared many times. This sequence joins TRBV3-1 and TRBJ2-7, with TRBD2 as a possible D gene (6 bases). The germline V gene encodes CDR1 LGHDT and CDR2 YNNKEL (reference sequence). Trimming left V 5 bases short and J 3 bases short, with 14 bases between. This CDR3 comprises 14 residues. The DNA of the CDR3 is TGTGCCAGCAGCACCGGGACTCAGGGCTACGAGCAGTACTTC. Translation: CASSTGTQGYEQYF.

Details on this clonotype: Its ends do not fully match the called genes, so a read error is possible. The chain uses TRBV4-1 and TRBJ1-4; TRBD1 is a possible D gene (6 bases). CDR3 length equals 14 residues. Germline-derived CDR1 and CDR2 are MGHRA and YSYEKL. The CDR3, as DNA: TGCGCCAGCAGCCAAAGGGGGGGCATCGAAAAACGGTTTTTT. It encodes CASSQRGGIEKRFF.

The table lists this clonotype with a few counts. CDR3: CSARDQRGTPLGEQFF. In DNA, the CDR3 is TGCAGTGCTAGAGACCAAAGGGGGACCCCCTTAGGTGAGCAGTTCTTC. J is TRBJ2-1 and V is TRBV20-1; D is possibly TRBD1 (6 bases). CDR1 is DFQATT and CDR2 is SNEGSKA in the germline V gene (reference sequence). V was clipped by 0 bases and J by 9 bases, with 21 bases between them. This CDR3 spans 16 amino acids.

This sequence joins TRBV7-9 and TRBJ2-3; 10 bases are a match to TRBD1. The CDR3 extends over 16 amino acids. Trimming cost V 5 bases and J 0 bases; bases outside gene matches: 5. CDR1 is SEHNR, CDR2 FQNEAQ, per germline (reference sequence). DNA of the CDR3: TGTGCCAGCAGCAACCGACAGGGGGCGAGCACAGATACGCAGTATTTT. Its protein is CASSNRQGASTDTQYF.

This clonotype was counted many times. The junction departs from the called germline gene at one end, perhaps through a read error. The gene calls are TRBV5-1 and TRBJ2-5; D not certain. Germline V gene sequence: CDR1 SGHRS, CDR2 YFSETQ. The CDR3 is 13 residues long. As DNA, the CDR3 is TGTGCCAGCAGCCTCCCGACTCAAGAGACCCAGTACTTC. Translating it yields CASSLPTQETQYF.

This clonotype appeared once. The chain joins TRBV19 to TRBJ1-5, with D possibly being TRBD1 (5 bases). The CDR3 is 14 amino acids. Deletions cut 7 bases from V and 6 bases from J, with 16 bases between. In germline, CDR1 is LNHDA, CDR2 SQIVND (reference sequence). DNA for the CDR3: TGTGCCAGTAACGCCGTATTAGGGGCTCAGCCCCAGCATTTT. This codes for CASNAVLGAQPQHF.

The V call is TRBV29-1, the J call TRBJ1-1; D gene ambiguous. Germline V lookup: CDR1 SQVTM, CDR2 ANQGSEA. V lost 7 bases to trimming and J lost 0 bases, with 15 bases between them. The CDR3 has 14 residues. CDR3 sequence (DNA): TGCAGCGCCCCCTTAGAGAGAATGAACACTGAAGCTTTCTTT. Translation gives CSAPLERMNTEAFF.

About this clonotype: A read error is possible here, since a much larger clone lies one base away. This sequence joins TRBV5-1 and TRBJ2-7; TRBD1 might be the D (5 bases). The germline V and J ends were trimmed by 3 bases and 2 bases, with 12 bases remaining between them. CDR3 size: 14 residues. Germline-derived CDR1 and CDR2 are SGHRS and YFSETQ. CDR3 residues: CASSWPGSAYEQYF. CDR3 DNA: TGCGCCAGCAGCTGGCCAGGGTCTGCCTACGAGCAGTACTTC.

This clonotype was observed at least ten times. V gene TRBV29-1 combines with J gene TRBJ2-5, with 8 bases fitting TRBD1. Germline V gene lookup returns CDR1 SQVTM and CDR2 ANQGSEA. This CDR3 has 12 amino acids. The J segment lost 4 bases and the V segment lost 5 bases, leaving 3 bases of the junction unmatched. The CDR3, as DNA: TGCAGCGTTAAAACAGGGGGAGAGACCCAGTACTTC. This codes for CSVKTGGETQYF.

This clonotype turned up a few times. This chain uses TRBV6-4 with TRBJ1-1, with D perhaps matching TRBD1 (5 bases). The CDR3 is 14 amino acids. Germline CDR1 reads MRHNA; CDR2 reads SNTAGT. The germline V and J ends were trimmed by 8 bases and 1 base, with 14 bases remaining between them. The CDR3: CASRSQGWNTEAFF. CDR3 bases: TGTGCCAGCCGGTCCCAGGGTTGGAACACTGAAGCTTTCTTT.

The CDR3 region has the DNA TGTGCCAGCAGCATGATGGAATCACCCCTCCACTTT. Its translation is CASSMMESPLHF. This rearrangement joins TRBV11-2 to TRBJ1-6, with D unresolved. The CDR3 spans 12 residues. Germline CDR1 SGHAT, CDR2 FQNNGV. V was clipped by 5 bases and J by 10 bases, with 9 bases between them.

This clonotype was detected ten times or more. This rearrangement joins TRBV12-3 or TRBV12-4 to TRBJ2-1; D call uncertain. The V and J ends lost 3 bases and 7 bases respectively, with 7 bases between them. The CDR3 has 12 amino acids. The CDR3 DNA is TGTGCCAGCAGTTTCGATAGGAATGAGCAGTTCTTC. This encodes CASSFDRNEQFF.

This rearrangement joins TRBV29-1 to TRBJ1-2; TRBD1 is a possible D gene (5 bases). The ends were cut back, 5 bases at V and 6 bases at J, with 10 bases in the middle. The V gene's germline CDR1 is SQVTM and CDR2 ANQGSEA. The CDR3 consists of 11 residues. The CDR3 sequence is CSVSRANGYTF. The CDR3 region has the DNA TGCAGCGTTAGCAGGGCGAATGGCTACACCTTC.